Listed below are T cell receptor beta chains from one sample, sequenced in a study of blood T cell repertoires in COVID-19. TCRdb's copy holds only in-frame clones and misses some; the assay was immunoSEQ multiplex PCR. Here the sample spans roughly 150,000 clones, roughly 90% being singletons. What was sequenced was peripheral blood. These receptors came from a man in his 60s with acute or convalescent COVID-19. Each CDR3 is given with its conserved first and last residue. Fields, in order: clone size, J gene, D gene, V gene, CDR3 protein, CDR3 DNA. D genes are given only for firm matches. A row's size may be missing; if present it is once, few, many or a size class.

few	TRBJ2-4	.	TRBV7-2	CASSLGSGAKNIQYF	TGTGCCAGCAGCTTAGGCTCGGGAGCCAAAAACATTCAGTACTTC
few	TRBJ2-7	.	TRBV7-2	CASSFATGAYEQYF	TGTGCCAGCAGCTTCGCGACAGGAGCCTACGAGCAGTACTTC
few	TRBJ1-2	.	TRBV6-5	CASTGVGYGYTF	TGTGCCAGCACGGGGGTAGGGTATGGCTACACCTTC
.	TRBJ2-1	TRBD1	TRBV5-4	CASRQFRGQGMINEQFF	TGTGCCAGCAGGCAATTTAGGGGACAGGGGATGATAAATGAGCAGTTCTTC
.	TRBJ1-4	.	TRBV4-1	CASSPRGGNEKLFF	TGCGCCAGCAGCCCTAGGGGGGGGAATGAAAAACTGTTTTTT
.	TRBJ1-2	TRBD1	TRBV6-2/TRBV6-3	CASSYSFSSGTAYGYTF	TGTGCCAGCAGTTACTCCTTTTCGTCCGGGACAGCCTATGGCTACACCTTC
.	TRBJ1-2	.	TRBV3-1/TRBV3-2	CASSQGAGIFYGYTF	TGTGCCAGCAGCCAAGGTGCAGGGATTTTTTATGGCTACACCTTC
.	TRBJ1-4	TRBD1	TRBV7-2	CASSLGLGGGQANEKLFF	TGTGCCAGCAGCTTAGGCTTAGGGGGAGGACAGGCTAATGAAAAACTGTTTTTT
.	TRBJ2-7	TRBD1	TRBV18	CASRLGQGLSEQYF	TGTGCCAGCCGGCTGGGACAGGGTTTAAGCGAGCAGTACTTC
.	TRBJ1-1	.	TRBV15	CATSRERAARGPEAFF	TGTGCCACCAGCAGAGAGCGGGCGGCTCGTGGACCTGAAGCTTTCTTT
once	TRBJ2-3	TRBD2	TRBV6-2/TRBV6-3	CASSRSGGSTDTQYF	TGTGCCAGCAGTCGTAGCGGGGGAAGCACAGATACGCAGTATTTT
.	TRBJ1-6	.	TRBV21-1	CASSQGPSSYNSPLHF	TGTGCCAGCAGCCAGGGGCCCAGCTCCTATAATTCACCCCTCCACTTT
.	TRBJ1-4	.	TRBV5-1	CASSPGGSPNEKLFF	TGCGCCAGCAGCCCAGGAGGGTCTCCTAATGAAAAACTGTTTTTT
.	TRBJ1-5	.	TRBV23-1	CASSQSRVLNQPQHF	TGCGCCAGCAGTCAATCGAGGGTCCTAAATCAGCCCCAGCATTTT
.	TRBJ2-7	TRBD1	TRBV14	CASSQLPGQGLPYEQYF	TGTGCCAGCAGCCAGCTCCCGGGACAGGGACTTCCCTACGAGCAGTACTTC
.	TRBJ2-1	.	TRBV4-2	CASSHPGLGFNEQFF	TGTGCCAGCAGCCACCCGGGACTGGGCTTCAATGAGCAGTTCTTC
.	TRBJ1-2	TRBD1	TRBV7-9	CASSDTRTGRGYTF	TGTGCCAGCAGCGATACTCGGACAGGGAGAGGCTACACCTTC
.	TRBJ2-1	.	TRBV12-5	CASGVPGTYEQFF	TGTGCTAGTGGTGTCCCCGGGACTTATGAGCAGTTCTTC
.	TRBJ2-3	TRBD2	TRBV5-1	CASSLEKAGGFDTQYF	TGCGCCAGCAGCTTGGAGAAGGCGGGGGGCTTCGATACGCAGTATTTT
.	TRBJ1-6	.	TRBV7-7	CASSWWMSGGAYNSPLHF	TGTGCTAGCAGCTGGTGGATGTCGGGGGGCGCCTATAATTCACCCCTCCACTTT
.	TRBJ1-4	.	TRBV19	CASSPALEDRELEKLFF	TGTGCCAGTAGCCCCGCCCTGGAGGACCGTGAATTGGAAAAACTGTTTTTT
.	TRBJ2-7	.	TRBV19	CASSIGLGRHYEQYF	TGTGCCAGTAGTATAGGTCTTGGCAGGCACTACGAGCAGTACTTC
.	TRBJ1-4	TRBD1	TRBV5-1	CASRQGPTNEKLFF	TGCGCCAGCCGACAGGGGCCAACTAATGAAAAACTGTTTTTT
.	TRBJ2-6	.	TRBV4-2	CASSQSVGANVLTF	TGTGCCAGCAGCCAATCCGTTGGGGCCAACGTCCTGACTTTC
.	TRBJ1-2	.	TRBV11-2	CASSPRRDPDYGYTF	TGTGCCAGCAGCCCAAGGAGGGACCCGGACTATGGCTACACCTTC
.	TRBJ2-3	TRBD1	TRBV28	CASSLGGQGSDTQYF	TGTGCCAGCAGTTTAGGGGGACAGGGGTCAGATACGCAGTATTTT
.	TRBJ1-1	.	TRBV7-2	CASSSLTGMNTEAFF	TGTGCCAGCAGCTCATTGACAGGAATGAACACTGAAGCTTTCTTT
.	TRBJ2-1	.	TRBV3-1/TRBV3-2	CASSQGFSNAYNEQFF	TGTGCCAGCAGCCAAGGATTTTCTAATGCTTACAATGAGCAGTTCTTC
.	TRBJ1-2	.	TRBV10-3	CAISETESYGYTF	TGTGCCATCAGCGAGACAGAATCCTATGGCTACACCTTC
.	TRBJ1-2	.	TRBV4-1	CASSQGGSDHSYTF	TGCGCCAGCAGCCAAGGCGGGTCAGACCATAGCTACACCTTC
once	TRBJ1-6	TRBD1	TRBV4-3	CASSNGQGVGSPLHF	TGCGCCAGCAGCAATGGACAGGGGGTAGGATCACCCCTCCACTTT
.	TRBJ2-1	.	TRBV6-5	CASSYSSRASYNEQFF	TGTGCCAGCAGTTACTCGAGCAGGGCGAGTTACAATGAGCAGTTCTTC
.	TRBJ1-5	.	TRBV24-1	CATRRGYNQPQHF	TGTGCCACCAGGCGGGGGTACAATCAGCCCCAGCATTTT
.	TRBJ2-7	.	TRBV5-1	CASSLFTGSETYF	TGCGCCAGCAGCTTATTTACAGGGTCAGAGACATACTTC
.	TRBJ2-5	.	TRBV9	CASSVRGGETQYF	TGTGCCAGCAGCGTGCGGGGAGGAGAGACCCAGTACTTC
.	TRBJ2-3	TRBD2	TRBV9	CASSGTSGTDTQYF	TGTGCCAGCTCCGGGACTAGCGGCACAGATACGCAGTATTTT
.	TRBJ2-3	TRBD2	TRBV18	CASSPLQGTSGGAGDTQYF	TGTGCCAGCTCACCCCTACAAGGGACTAGCGGGGGGGCCGGAGATACGCAGTATTTT
.	TRBJ1-6	.	TRBV7-2	CASSLAERGRSPLHF	TGTGCCAGCAGCTTAGCGGAACGGGGGAGATCACCCCTCCACTTT
.	TRBJ1-5	.	TRBV19	CASRSGYGDQPQHF	TGTGCCAGTCGTAGCGGGTATGGCGATCAGCCCCAGCATTTT
once	TRBJ1-1	.	TRBV14	CASSLGLGLSAKAFF	TGTGCCAGCAGCCTTGGGCTGGGACTATCGGCTAAGGCTTTCTTT
.	TRBJ2-7	.	TRBV6-5	CASSPLSRSYEQYF	TGTGCCAGCAGTCCCCTTTCCCGCTCCTACGAGCAGTACTTC
.	TRBJ1-2	.	TRBV19	CASSLFGNPPQNYYGYTF	TGTGCCAGTAGCCTCTTCGGGAATCCCCCTCAAAACTACTATGGCTACACCTTC
.	TRBJ2-1	TRBD2	TRBV7-2	CASSLGPRIAGYNEQFF	TGTGCCAGCAGCTTAGGCCCTCGGATAGCGGGGTACAATGAGCAGTTCTTC
.	TRBJ1-2	TRBD1	TRBV20-1	CSARTGAGYTF	TGCAGTGCCCGGACAGGGGCAGGCTACACCTTC
.	TRBJ1-2	.	TRBV4-1	CASSQDLVVLGRGYTF	TGCGCCAGCAGCCAAGATTTGGTCGTCCTTGGGAGGGGCTACACCTTC
.	TRBJ1-2	.	TRBV7-8	CASSLDGDYGYTF	TGTGCCAGCAGCTTGGACGGGGACTATGGCTACACCTTC
.	TRBJ2-1	TRBD2	TRBV29-1	CSVDDRGDEQFF	TGCAGCGTTGACGACCGGGGGGACGAGCAGTTCTTC
.	TRBJ1-2	TRBD1	TRBV3-1/TRBV3-2	CASSPRDRRNIIGYTF	TGTGCCAGCAGCCCTAGGGACAGGAGGAATATTATTGGCTACACCTTC
.	TRBJ2-1	.	TRBV2	CASKRTASYNEQFF	TGTGCCAGCAAAAGGACAGCCTCCTACAATGAGCAGTTCTTC
.	TRBJ2-3	TRBD2	TRBV3-1/TRBV3-2	CASSQGLAGGTDTQYF	TGTGCCAGCAGCCAAGGACTAGCGGGGGGCACAGATACGCAGTATTTT
.	TRBJ2-5	.	TRBV3-1/TRBV3-2	CASSQDRFQETQYF	TGTGCCAGCAGCCAGGACAGATTCCAAGAGACCCAGTACTTC
.	TRBJ2-3	TRBD2	TRBV20-1	CSASPLRGASDTQYF	TGCAGTGCTAGTCCCTTGCGGGGGGCCTCAGATACGCAGTATTTT
.	TRBJ1-2	.	TRBV4-2	CASSQDLNGDGYTF	TGTGCCAGCAGCCAAGATCTTAACGGGGATGGCTACACCTTC
.	TRBJ2-1	TRBD2	TRBV18	CASSPPGGREQFF	TGTGCCAGCTCACCACCGGGAGGGAGGGAGCAGTTCTTC
.	TRBJ1-5	.	TRBV2	CASSDQGLLNQPQHF	TGTGCCAGCAGTGACCAGGGGTTGCTCAATCAGCCCCAGCATTTT
.	TRBJ1-1	.	TRBV14	CASSRDRLGARYTEAFF	TGTGCCAGCAGCCGAGATCGGTTGGGGGCTAGGTACACTGAAGCTTTCTTT